This T cell receptor beta chain was retrieved from a study of blood T cell repertoires in COVID-19. Study-level information: Sites in the United States, Italy and Spain provided acute and convalescent COVID-19 samples. From T cells, B-cell-depleted T cells, or PBMCs came the material, which was cDNA or gDNA.

Per the study methods: The assay estimated nucleated cells by amplifying reference gene primers. TCRdb's copy holds only in-frame clones and misses some; the assay was immunoSEQ multiplex PCR. The V and J calls and clone size are taken from that table; D and trimming were inferred from the DNA. The sample has approximately 300,000 clones, around four fifths seen once; the top ten hold approximately 3.8%. Germline V lookup: CDR1 GTSNPN, CDR2 SVGIG (reference sequence). V shed 5 bases and J shed 9 bases, with 14 bases lying between them. The CDR3 is 12 residues long. This clonotype originated in a woman in her fifties or sixties with active or convalescent COVID-19. Sequences were obtained from peripheral blood. The chain uses TRBV30 and TRBJ2-1; no clear D gene. As DNA, the CDR3 is TGTGCCTGGCGATTCCCAGGTGGTGAGCAGTTCTTC. It encodes CAWRFPGGEQFF.